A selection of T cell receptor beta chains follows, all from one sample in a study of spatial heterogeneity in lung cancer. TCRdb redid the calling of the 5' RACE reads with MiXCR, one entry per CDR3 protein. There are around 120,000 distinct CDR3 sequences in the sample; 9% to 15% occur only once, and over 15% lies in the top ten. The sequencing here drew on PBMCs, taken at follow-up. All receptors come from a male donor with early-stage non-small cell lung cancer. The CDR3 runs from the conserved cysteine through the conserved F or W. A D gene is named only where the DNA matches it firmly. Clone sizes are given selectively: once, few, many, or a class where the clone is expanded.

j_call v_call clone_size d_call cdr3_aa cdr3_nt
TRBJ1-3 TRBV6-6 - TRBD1 CASSPPTGLHNFSGNTIYF TGTGCCAGCAGTCCCCCGACAGGGCTCCATAATTTCTCTGGAAACACCATATATTTT
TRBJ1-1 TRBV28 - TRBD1 CASTIVSGQGNTEAFF TGTGCCAGCACCATAGTTTCGGGACAGGGTAACACTGAAGCTTTCTTT
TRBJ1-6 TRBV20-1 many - CSARDGDKINSPLHF TGCAGTGCTAGAGATGGGGACAAGATCAATTCACCCCTCCACTTT
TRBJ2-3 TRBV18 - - CASSPARQGWADTQYF TGTGCCAGCTCACCAGCAAGGCAGGGATGGGCAGATACGCAGTATTTT
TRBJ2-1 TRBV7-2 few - CASSLTSAVVTYNEQFF TGTGCCAGCAGCCTTACTTCGGCGGTCGTAACCTACAATGAGCAGTTCTTC
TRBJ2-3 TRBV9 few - CASSPWSGGYTDTQYF TGTGCCAGCAGCCCCTGGTCTGGGGGGTACACAGATACGCAGTATTTT
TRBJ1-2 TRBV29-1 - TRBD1 CSVDRDGYTF TGCAGCGTAGACAGGGATGGCTACACCTTC
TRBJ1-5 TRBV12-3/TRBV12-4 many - CASSFKVSQPQHF TGTGCCAGCAGTTTCAAGGTCTCTCAGCCCCAGCATTTT
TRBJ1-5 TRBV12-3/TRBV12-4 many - CASSLGAGVNQPQHF TGTGCCAGCAGTTTAGGGGCAGGGGTAAATCAGCCCCAGCATTTT
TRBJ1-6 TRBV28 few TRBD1 CASSLGTGGSSAVYNSPLHF TGTGCCAGCAGTTTAGGGACAGGGGGTTCCTCGGCGGTCTATAATTCACCCCTCCACTTT
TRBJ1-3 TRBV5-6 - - CASSLLTGTGNTIYF TGTGCCAGCAGCTTGCTCACGGGAACTGGAAACACCATATATTTT
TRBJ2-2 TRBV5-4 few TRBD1 CASSLLGQSNTGELFF TGTGCCAGCAGCTTGTTGGGACAGTCGAACACCGGGGAGCTGTTTTTT
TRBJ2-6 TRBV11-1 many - CASSFGHVRANVLTF TGTGCCAGCAGCTTCGGACATGTTAGGGCCAACGTCCTGACTTTC
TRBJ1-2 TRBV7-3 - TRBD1 CASSAPDRGVFGYTF TGTGCCAGCAGCGCCCCGGACAGGGGCGTGTTTGGCTACACCTTC
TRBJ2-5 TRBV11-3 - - CASSPVGETQYF TGTGCCAGCAGCCCGGTGGGGGAGACCCAGTACTTC
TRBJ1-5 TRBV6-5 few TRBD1 CASSLQGQGHQPQHF TGTGCCAGCAGTCTACAAGGACAGGGGCATCAGCCCCAGCATTTT
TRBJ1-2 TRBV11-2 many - CASSRAPHYGYTF TGTGCCAGCAGCCGAGCCCCCCACTATGGCTACACCTTC
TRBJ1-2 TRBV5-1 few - CASSFTSGYGYTF TGCGCCAGCAGCTTTACATCCGGCTATGGCTACACCTTC
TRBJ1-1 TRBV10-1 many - CASSESETEAFF TGCGCCAGCAGTGAGTCCGAGACGGAAGCTTTCTTT
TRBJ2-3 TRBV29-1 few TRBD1 CSVRQGITSTDTQYF TGCAGCGTTCGACAGGGGATAACTAGCACAGATACGCAGTATTTT
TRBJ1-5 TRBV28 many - CASSPGEQPQHF TGTGCCAGCAGCCCAGGGGAGCAGCCCCAGCATTTT
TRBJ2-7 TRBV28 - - CASSAAGQNYEQYF TGTGCCAGCAGCGCCGCGGGTCAGAACTACGAGCAGTACTTC
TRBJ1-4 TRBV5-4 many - CASRDPGGKLFF TGTGCCAGCAGGGACCCGGGGGGGAAACTGTTTTTT
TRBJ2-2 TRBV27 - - CASSPGQTGELFF TGTGCCAGCAGTCCCGGACAGACCGGGGAGCTGTTTTTT
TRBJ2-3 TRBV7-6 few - CASSLRTDTRGTDTQYF TGTGCCAGCAGCCTACGGACCGATACCCGAGGAACAGATACGCAGTATTTT
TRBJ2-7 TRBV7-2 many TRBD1 CASSLGTGTSYEQYF TGTGCCAGCAGCTTAGGGACAGGCACTTCCTACGAGCAGTACTTC
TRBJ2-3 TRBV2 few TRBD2 CASSRTSGGARGTDTQYF TGTGCCAGCAGTCGGACTAGCGGGGGGGCACGAGGCACAGATACGCAGTATTTT
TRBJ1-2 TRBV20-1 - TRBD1 CSAGQDNPGRGYTF TGCAGTGCGGGACAGGATAACCCCGGGCGTGGCTACACCTTC
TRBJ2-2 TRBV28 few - CASSLRTLGTGELFF TGTGCCAGCAGTTTAAGGACTCTCGGCACCGGGGAGCTGTTTTTT
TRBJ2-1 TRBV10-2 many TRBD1 CASSGRGRWDEQFF TGCGCCAGCAGTGGAAGGGGGCGCTGGGATGAGCAGTTCTTC
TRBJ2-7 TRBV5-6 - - CASSLGGVEQYF TGTGCCAGCAGCTTAGGCGGGGTCGAGCAGTACTTC
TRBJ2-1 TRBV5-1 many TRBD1 CASSLGTANEQFF TGCGCCAGCAGCCTTGGGACAGCGAATGAGCAGTTCTTC
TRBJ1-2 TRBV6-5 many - CASSYSQGNYGYTF TGTGCCAGCAGTTACAGTCAGGGTAACTATGGCTACACCTTC
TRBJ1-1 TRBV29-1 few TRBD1 CSVDWGSTGQLPDTEAFF TGCAGCGTTGACTGGGGGAGTACGGGACAGCTTCCCGACACTGAAGCTTTCTTT
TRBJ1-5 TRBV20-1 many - CSAIRGGPRQPQHF TGCAGTGCTATTAGGGGAGGGCCAAGGCAGCCCCAGCATTTT
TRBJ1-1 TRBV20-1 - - CSASHTGNTEAFF TGCAGTGCTAGTCACACAGGGAACACTGAAGCTTTCTTT
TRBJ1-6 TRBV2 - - CASSGGSPQGSPLHF TGTGCCAGCAGTGGGGGATCCCCCCAGGGCTCACCCCTCCACTTT
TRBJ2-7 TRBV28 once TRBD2 CASSFGGASRAYEQYF TGTGCCAGCAGTTTCGGGGGGGCCTCTAGGGCCTACGAGCAGTACTTC
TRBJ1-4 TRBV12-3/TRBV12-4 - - CASSTTRTKGEKLFF TGTGCCAGCAGTACAACCAGGACAAAGGGTGAAAAACTGTTTTTT
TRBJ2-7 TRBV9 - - CASSVEVQSEQYF TGTGCCAGCAGCGTAGAGGTACAATCCGAGCAGTACTTC
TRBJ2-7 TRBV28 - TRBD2 CASSKPGLGLYEQYF TGTGCCAGCAGTAAGCCGGGACTAGGTCTCTACGAGCAGTACTTC
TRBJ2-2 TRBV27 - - CASSFRRINTGELFF TGTGCCAGCAGTTTTAGGCGGATAAACACCGGGGAGCTGTTTTTT
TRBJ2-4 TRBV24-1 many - CATSDGHRNIQYF TGTGCCACCAGTGACGGACATAGAAACATTCAGTACTTC
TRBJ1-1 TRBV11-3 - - CASSLGVSRGAFF TGTGCCAGCAGCTTAGGGGTCTCTAGGGGAGCTTTCTTT
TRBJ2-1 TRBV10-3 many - CAITPHISYNEQFF TGTGCCATCACCCCACATATCTCCTACAATGAGCAGTTCTTC
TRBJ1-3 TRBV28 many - CASSSGFRSSGNTIYF TGTGCCAGCAGCTCAGGGTTCCGGAGCTCTGGAAACACCATATATTTT
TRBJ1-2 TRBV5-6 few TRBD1 CASSLELIRTGNYGYTF TGTGCCAGCAGCTTGGAATTAATTAGGACAGGGAACTATGGCTACACCTTC
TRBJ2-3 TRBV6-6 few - CASRILDSTDTQYF TGTGCCAGCAGGATTTTGGATAGCACAGATACGCAGTATTTT